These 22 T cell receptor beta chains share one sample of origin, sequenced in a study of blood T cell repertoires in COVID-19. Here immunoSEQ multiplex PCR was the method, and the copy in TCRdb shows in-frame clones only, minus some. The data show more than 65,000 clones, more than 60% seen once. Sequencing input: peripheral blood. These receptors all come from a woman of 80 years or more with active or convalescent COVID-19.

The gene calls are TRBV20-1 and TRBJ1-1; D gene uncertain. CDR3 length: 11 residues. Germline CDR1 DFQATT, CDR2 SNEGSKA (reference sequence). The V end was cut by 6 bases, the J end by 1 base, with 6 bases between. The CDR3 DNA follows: TGCAGTGCGCGGAAGAACACTGAAGCTTTCTTT. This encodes CSARKNTEAFF.

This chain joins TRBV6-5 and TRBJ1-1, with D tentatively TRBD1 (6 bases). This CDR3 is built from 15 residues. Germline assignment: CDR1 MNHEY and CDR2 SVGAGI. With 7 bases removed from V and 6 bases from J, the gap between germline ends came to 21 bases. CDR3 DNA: TGTGCCAGCACGAAGGTGGCTTGGACAGCCTCTGAAGCTTTCTTT. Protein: CASTKVAWTASEAFF.

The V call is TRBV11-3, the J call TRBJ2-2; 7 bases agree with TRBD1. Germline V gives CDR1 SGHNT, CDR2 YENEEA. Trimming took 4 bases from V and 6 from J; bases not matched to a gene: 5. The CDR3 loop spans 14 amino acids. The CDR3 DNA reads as TGTGCCAGCAGCTCTGACAGGGTTCCCGGGGAGCTGTTTTTT. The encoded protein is CASSSDRVPGELFF.

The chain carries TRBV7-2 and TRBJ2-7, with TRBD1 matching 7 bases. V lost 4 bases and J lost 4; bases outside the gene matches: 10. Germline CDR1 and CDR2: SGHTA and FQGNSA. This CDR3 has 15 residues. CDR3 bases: TGTGCCAGCAGCTATCTAGACAGGGTCGTGTACGAGCAGTACTTC. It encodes CASSYLDRVVYEQYF.

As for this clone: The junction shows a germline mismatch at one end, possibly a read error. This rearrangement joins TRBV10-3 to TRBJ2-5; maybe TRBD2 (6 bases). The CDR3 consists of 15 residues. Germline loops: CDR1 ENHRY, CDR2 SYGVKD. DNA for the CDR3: TGTGCCATCCGTGAAATGGGGGGAAATAGGGAGACCCAGTACTTC. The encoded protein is CAIREMGGNRETQYF.

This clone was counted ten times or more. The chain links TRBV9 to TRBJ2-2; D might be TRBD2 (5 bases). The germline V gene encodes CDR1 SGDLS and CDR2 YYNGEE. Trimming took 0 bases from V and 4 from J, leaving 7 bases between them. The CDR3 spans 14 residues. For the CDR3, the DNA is TGTGCCAGCAGCGTAGTCGGGGTCACCGGGGAGCTGTTTTTT. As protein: CASSVVGVTGELFF.

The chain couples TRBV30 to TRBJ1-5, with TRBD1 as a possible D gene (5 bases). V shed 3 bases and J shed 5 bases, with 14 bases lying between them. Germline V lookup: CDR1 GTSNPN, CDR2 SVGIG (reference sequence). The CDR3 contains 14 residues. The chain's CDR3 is CAWSHVRVDQPQHF. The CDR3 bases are TGTGCCTGGAGCCATGTCAGGGTCGATCAGCCCCAGCATTTT. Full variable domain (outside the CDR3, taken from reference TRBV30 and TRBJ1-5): SQTIHQWPATLVQPVGSPLSLECTVEGTSNPNLYWYRQAAGRGLQLLFYSVGIGQISSEVPQNLSASRPQDRQFILSSKKLLLSDSGFYLCAWSHVRVDQPQHFGDGTRLSIL.

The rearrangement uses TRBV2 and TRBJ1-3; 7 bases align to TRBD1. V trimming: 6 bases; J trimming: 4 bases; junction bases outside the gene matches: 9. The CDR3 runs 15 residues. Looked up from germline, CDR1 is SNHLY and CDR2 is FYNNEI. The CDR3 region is CASRGDSLPGNTIYF. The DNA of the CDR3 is TGTGCCAGCAGGGGGGACAGTCTCCCGGGAAACACCATATATTTT.

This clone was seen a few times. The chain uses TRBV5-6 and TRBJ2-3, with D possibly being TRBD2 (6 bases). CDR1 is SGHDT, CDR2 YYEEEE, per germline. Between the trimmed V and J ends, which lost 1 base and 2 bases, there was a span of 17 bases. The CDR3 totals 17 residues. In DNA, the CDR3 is TGTGCCAGCAGCTTGCCGGCGGGGTCCTCTGCCACAGATACGCAGTATTTT. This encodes CASSLPAGSSATDTQYF.

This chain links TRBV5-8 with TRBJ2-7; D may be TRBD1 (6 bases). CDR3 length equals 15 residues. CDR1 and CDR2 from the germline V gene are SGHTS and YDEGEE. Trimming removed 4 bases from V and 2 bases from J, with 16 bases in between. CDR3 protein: CASSPTGTQTYEQYF. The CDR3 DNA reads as TGTGCCAGCAGCCCGACCGGGACACAAACCTACGAGCAGTACTTC.

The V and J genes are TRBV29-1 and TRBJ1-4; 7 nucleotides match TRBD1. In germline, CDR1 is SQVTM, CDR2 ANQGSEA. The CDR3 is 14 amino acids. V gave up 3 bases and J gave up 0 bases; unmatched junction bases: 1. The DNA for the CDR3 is TGCAGCGTTGAGGGGACAGCAACTAATGAAAAACTGTTTTTT. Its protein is CSVEGTATNEKLFF.

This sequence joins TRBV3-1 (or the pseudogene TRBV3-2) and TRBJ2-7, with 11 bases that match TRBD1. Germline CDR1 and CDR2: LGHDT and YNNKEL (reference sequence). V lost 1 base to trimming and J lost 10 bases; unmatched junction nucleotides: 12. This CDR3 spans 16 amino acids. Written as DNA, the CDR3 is TGTGCCAGCAGCCAAGGAGCAGGGACAGGGGGTATGTTCCAGTACTTC. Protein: CASSQGAGTGGMFQYF.

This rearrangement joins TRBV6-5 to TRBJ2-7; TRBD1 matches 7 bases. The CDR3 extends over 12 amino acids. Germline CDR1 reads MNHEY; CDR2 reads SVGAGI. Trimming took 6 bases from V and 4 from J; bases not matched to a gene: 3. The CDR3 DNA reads TGTGCCAGCAGAGGGACAGCTTACGAGCAGTACTTC. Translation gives CASRGTAYEQYF.

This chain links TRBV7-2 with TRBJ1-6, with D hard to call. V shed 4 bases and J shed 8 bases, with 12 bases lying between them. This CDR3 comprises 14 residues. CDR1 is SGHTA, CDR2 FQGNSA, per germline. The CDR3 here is CASSYSSADSPLHF. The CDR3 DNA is TGTGCCAGCAGCTATAGCAGCGCCGATTCACCCCTCCACTTT. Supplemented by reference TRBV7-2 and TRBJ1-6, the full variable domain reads GAGVSQSPSNKVTEKGKDVELRCDPISGHTALYWYRQSLGQGLEFLIYFQGNSAPDKSGLPSDRFSAERTGGSVSTLTIQRTQQEDSAVYLCASSYSSADSPLHFGNGTRLTVT.

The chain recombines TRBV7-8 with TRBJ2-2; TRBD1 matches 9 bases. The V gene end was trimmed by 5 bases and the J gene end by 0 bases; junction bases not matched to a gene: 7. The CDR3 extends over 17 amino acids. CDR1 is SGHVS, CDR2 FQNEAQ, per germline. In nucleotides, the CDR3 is TGTGCCAGCAGCGGTACAGGGGGCACAACGAACACCGGGGAGCTGTTTTTT. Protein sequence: CASSGTGGTTNTGELFF.

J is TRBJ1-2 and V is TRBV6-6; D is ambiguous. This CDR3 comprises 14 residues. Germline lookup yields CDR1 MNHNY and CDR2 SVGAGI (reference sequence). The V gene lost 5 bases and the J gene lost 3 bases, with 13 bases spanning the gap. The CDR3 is CASSLLDKYYGYTF. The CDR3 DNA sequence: TGTGCCAGCAGTCTCTTAGACAAGTACTATGGCTACACCTTC.

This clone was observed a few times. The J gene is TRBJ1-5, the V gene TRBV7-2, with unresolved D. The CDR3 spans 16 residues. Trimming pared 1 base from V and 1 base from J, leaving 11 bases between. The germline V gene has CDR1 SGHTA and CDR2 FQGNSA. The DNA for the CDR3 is TGTGCCAGCAGCTTAGGGATTGCGGGAAGCAATCAGCCCCAGCATTTT. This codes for CASSLGIAGSNQPQHF.

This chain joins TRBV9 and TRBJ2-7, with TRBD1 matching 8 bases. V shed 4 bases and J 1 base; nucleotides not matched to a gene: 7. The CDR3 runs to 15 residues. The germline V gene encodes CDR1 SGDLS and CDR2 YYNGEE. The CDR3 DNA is TGTGCCAGCAGCCGGGGACAGGACTTATCCTACGAGCAGTACTTC. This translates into CASSRGQDLSYEQYF.

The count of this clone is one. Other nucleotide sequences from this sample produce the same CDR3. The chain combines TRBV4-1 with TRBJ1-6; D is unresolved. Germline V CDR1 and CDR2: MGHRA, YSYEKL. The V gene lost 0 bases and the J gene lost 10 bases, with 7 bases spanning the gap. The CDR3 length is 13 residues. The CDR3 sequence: CASSQDAGSPLHF. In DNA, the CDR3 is TGCGCCAGCAGCCAAGATGCAGGATCACCCCTCCACTTT.

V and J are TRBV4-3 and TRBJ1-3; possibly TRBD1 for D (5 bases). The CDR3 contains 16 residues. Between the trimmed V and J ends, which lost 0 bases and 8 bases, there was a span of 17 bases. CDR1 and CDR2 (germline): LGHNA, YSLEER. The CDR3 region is CASSQDLVREDYTIYF. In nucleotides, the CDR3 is TGCGCCAGCAGCCAAGATTTAGTCAGGGAGGATTACACCATATATTTT.

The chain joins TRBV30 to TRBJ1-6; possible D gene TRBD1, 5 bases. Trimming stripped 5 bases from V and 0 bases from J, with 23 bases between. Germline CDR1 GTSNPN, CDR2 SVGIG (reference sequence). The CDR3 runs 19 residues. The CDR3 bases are TGTGCCTGGGAGCATCCGGGACTGGGATTTAGCTCCTATAATTCACCCCTCCACTTT. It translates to CAWEHPGLGFSSYNSPLHF. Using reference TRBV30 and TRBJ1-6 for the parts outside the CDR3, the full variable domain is SQTIHQWPATLVQPVGSPLSLECTVEGTSNPNLYWYRQAAGRGLQLLFYSVGIGQISSEVPQNLSASRPQDRQFILSSKKLLLSDSGFYLCAWEHPGLGFSSYNSPLHFGNGTRLTVT.

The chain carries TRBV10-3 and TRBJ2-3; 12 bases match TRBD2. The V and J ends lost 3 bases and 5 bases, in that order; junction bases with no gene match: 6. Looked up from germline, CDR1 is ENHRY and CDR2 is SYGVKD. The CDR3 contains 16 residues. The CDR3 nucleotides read TGTGCCATCAGTGAATTACTAGCGGGGGGCGAAGATACGCAGTATTTT. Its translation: CAISELLAGGEDTQYF.